This T cell receptor beta chain was identified in a study of PD-1 blockade in classical Hodgkin lymphoma. Each patient's relapse followed autologous stem cell transplantation, and brentuximab vedotin exposure varied. V was trimmed by 4 bases and J by 8 bases, leaving 11 bases between them. Germline V gene sequence: CDR1 MNHEY, CDR2 SVGAGI. The CDR3 loop spans 13 amino acids. Clones were sequenced by immunoSEQ multiplex PCR, and TCRdb holds only the in-frame ones, with some missing. The table includes approximately 100,000 clones, around nine tenths detected once. Sequenced material: peripheral blood mononuclear cells (PBMCs), taken before the second cycle of nivolumab. The rearrangement joins TRBV6-5 to TRBJ1-4, with D possibly matching TRBD1 (6 bases). This clonotype was sampled from a human donor with classical Hodgkin lymphoma. The CDR3 region has the DNA TGTGCCAGCAGTTGGACAGTTGAAGAAAAACTGTTTTTT. Translated, it gives CASSWTVEEKLFF.